Listed below are T cell receptor beta chains from one sample, sequenced in a study of T-cell reconstitution after alpha-beta-depleted transplantation in children. One entry per CDR3 protein results from TCRdb running MiXCR on the PCR reads. The sample contains a few hundred thousand distinct CDR3 sequences, roughly a quarter of which appear only once. Specimen: PBMCs, collected before TCRalphabeta/CD19-depleted stem cell transplant. These receptors originate from a boy under two years old with Wiskott-Aldrich syndrome, due to receive a stem cell transplant. Both conserved end residues are trimmed from each CDR3.

v_gene	j_gene	CDR3aa
TRBV24-1	TRBJ2-5	ATTEGAIAQETQY
TRBV5-4	TRBJ2-1	ASKLAGGGYNEQF
TRBV20-1	TRBJ2-1	SARPSRTSAYNEQF
TRBV7-9	TRBJ2-1	ASSLGGTGGSYNEQF
TRBV5-1	TRBJ2-1	ASSLFVTGSPYNEQF
TRBV20-1	TRBJ1-5	SARETARTANQPQH
TRBV5-1	TRBJ2-3	ASSLEGGLADTDTQY
TRBV20-1	TRBJ2-7	SAIFSPSGDEQY
TRBV27	TRBJ2-7	ASSPDRGAKVYEQY
TRBV5-1	TRBJ2-5	ASWAAGTGKETQY
TRBV5-1	TRBJ2-1	ASSLGTGHGDNEQF
TRBV6-1	TRBJ2-1	ASSPGPEVYNEQF
TRBV11-2	TRBJ2-3	ASSYARGKDTQY
TRBV19	TRBJ1-2	ASQVPGALRSYGYT
TRBV6-2/TRBV6-3	TRBJ2-2	ASNPRLSTGELF
TRBV5-1	TRBJ1-2	ASSSNGDRGSGYT
TRBV9	TRBJ1-1	ASSVDGITNTEAF
TRBV7-8	TRBJ1-2	ASSLNPKPSGYT
TRBV20-1	TRBJ2-3	SAREVGTAQY
TRBV20-1	TRBJ2-3	SAKTSESTDTQY
TRBV4-2	TRBJ2-7	ASSQCRECDYEQY
TRBV28	TRBJ1-5	ASRGTGGHSGQPQH
TRBV20-1	TRBJ2-5	SAGRGGGAQETQY
TRBV4-2	TRBJ2-3	ASSQDGGTDTQY
TRBV20-1	TRBJ1-2	SAVSGVRNYGYT
TRBV7-6	TRBJ2-3	ASSLAVGGASTDTQY
TRBV5-1	TRBJ2-3	ASSLAGWLAGEADTQY
TRBV5-6	TRBJ1-2	ASSLDRGLYGYT
TRBV5-1	TRBJ1-2	ASSLEQGAYGYT
TRBV5-1	TRBJ2-7	ASSPGLPSSYEQY
TRBV30	TRBJ2-5	AWSAGGETQY
TRBV11-2	TRBJ2-1	ASSLEPTNNEQF
TRBV10-3	TRBJ2-4	AIRRDPHRGAKNIQY
TRBV27	TRBJ1-2	ASSSTGANVVTYGYT
TRBV5-1	TRBJ2-5	ASSGPETQY
TRBV11-2	TRBJ2-1	ASSFDLGSGRAWDEQF
TRBV24-1	TRBJ2-3	ATGGSTDTQY
TRBV12-3/TRBV12-4	TRBJ1-5	ATSVRPTKYSNQPQH
TRBV20-1	TRBJ2-3	SAIRGPTDTQY
TRBV29-1	TRBJ2-2	SVPRVAGTGELF
TRBV27	TRBJ2-3	ASSFRGRDTQY
TRBV7-6	TRBJ2-1	ASSPGTSGVNEQF
TRBV20-1	TRBJ2-5	SAARGGTSGSLTKTQY